The clone carrying this T cell receptor beta chain turned up a few times. Its matching antigen is unknown. Germline assignment: CDR1 SGHRS and CDR2 YFSETQ. The CDR3 is 18 residues long. The V gene lost 3 bases and the J gene lost 2 bases, with 23 bases spanning the gap. These data are taken from a study of identical twins. A universal primer site was created by template switching, with the cDNA bearing unique molecular identifiers. Each CDR3 protein gets one entry after TCRdb re-called the 5' RACE reads with MiXCR. The sample consists of 1.5 million to 2 million distinct CDR3 sequences, under 35% of them appearing once. Notes on the study in general: Donors were not followed over many years; analysis was cross-sectional. For cord blood, abundant beta clonotypes had fewer insertions, unlike memory repertoires, which showed none. Among monozygotic twins, out-of-frame TCR alpha sharing exceeded what models predicted.

Sample: cord blood. The receptor's source is a newborn girl in good health. V is TRBV5-1 and J is TRBJ1-2; D remains ambiguous. CDR3 nucleotides: TGCGCCAGCAGCTCTCCCTCGAACCGTCCCGGGAGGAACTATGGCTACACCTTC. Its translation is CASSSPSNRPGRNYGYTF.